Listed below are T cell receptor beta chains from one sample, sequenced in a study of blood T cell repertoires in COVID-19. Profiled with immunoSEQ multiplex PCR; TCRdb holds only in-frame clones, not every one. The repertoire includes under 300,000 clones, 65% to 90% of them detected once, and 4.9% sits in the top ten. What was sequenced was peripheral blood. The receptors here all came from a woman aged 80 or older with active or convalescent COVID-19. Both conserved end residues are part of each CDR3. The order of the fields is V gene, J gene, D gene, clone size, CDR3 protein, CDR3 DNA. A D gene is named only where the DNA matches it firmly. A clone size is listed for some rows: how often the clone was seen (once, few, many), or a class if it is expanded.

V: TRBV27
J: TRBJ2-7
D: .
size: .
CDR3: CASSLEGTYEQYF
DNA: TGTGCCAGCAGTTTGGAGGGAACCTACGAGCAGTACTTC

V: TRBV5-1
J: TRBJ2-5
D: .
size: few
CDR3: CASSLDRAETQYF
DNA: TGCGCCAGCAGCTTGGACAGGGCGGAGACCCAGTACTTC

V: TRBV28
J: TRBJ1-1
D: .
size: .
CDR3: CASSPRETEAFF
DNA: TGTGCCAGCAGTCCCCGGGAGACTGAAGCTTTCTTT

V: TRBV11-2
J: TRBJ2-7
D: .
size: .
CDR3: CASSPTRQTYEQYF
DNA: TGTGCCAGCAGCCCTACCAGGCAGACCTACGAGCAGTACTTC

V: TRBV19
J: TRBJ2-7
D: .
size: .
CDR3: CASSTTPRGFEQYF
DNA: TGTGCCAGTAGTACAACCCCCAGGGGTTTCGAGCAGTACTTC

V: TRBV5-1
J: TRBJ2-2
D: .
size: .
CDR3: CASTRRGQNTGELFF
DNA: TGCGCCAGCACGCGAAGGGGACAGAACACCGGGGAGCTGTTTTTT

V: TRBV14
J: TRBJ1-6
D: .
size: .
CDR3: CASSRSGDQTLHF
DNA: TGTGCCAGCAGCCGCTCGGGGGATCAAACCCTCCACTTT

V: TRBV15
J: TRBJ1-2
D: TRBD1
size: .
CDR3: CATSRIQGAKGYTF
DNA: TGTGCCACCAGCAGAATTCAGGGGGCGAAGGGCTACACCTTC

V: TRBV24-1
J: TRBJ1-3
D: TRBD1
size: few
CDR3: CATSDPPGQGYGNTIYF
DNA: TGTGCCACCAGTGATCCGCCGGGACAGGGGTATGGAAACACCATATATTTT

V: TRBV18
J: TRBJ1-5
D: TRBD1
size: .
CDR3: CASSPDRAVQPQHF
DNA: TGTGCCAGCTCACCCGACAGGGCCGTTCAGCCCCAGCATTTT

V: TRBV6-5
J: TRBJ2-5
D: .
size: .
CDR3: CASSYSFALQETQYF
DNA: TGTGCCAGCAGTTACTCCTTTGCACTCCAAGAGACCCAGTACTTC

V: TRBV19
J: TRBJ1-1
D: .
size: .
CDR3: CASSQLTEAFF
DNA: TGTGCCAGCTCACAGTTAACTGAAGCTTTCTTT

V: TRBV19
J: TRBJ2-1
D: TRBD1
size: .
CDR3: CASSMGDRVGNEQFF
DNA: TGTGCCAGTAGTATGGGGGACAGGGTCGGCAATGAGCAGTTCTTC

V: TRBV5-1
J: TRBJ1-1
D: .
size: .
CDR3: CASSLITGTTEAFF
DNA: TGCGCCAGCAGCTTAATAACAGGGACCACTGAAGCTTTCTTT

V: TRBV4-1
J: TRBJ2-7
D: TRBD1
size: .
CDR3: CASSPLTGTGGLSYEQYF
DNA: TGCGCCAGCAGCCCCCTCACCGGTACAGGGGGACTCTCCTACGAGCAGTACTTC

V: TRBV20-1
J: TRBJ2-7
D: .
size: .
CDR3: CSASRGSGSYEQYF
DNA: TGCAGTGCTAGTCGGGGGAGTGGGTCCTACGAGCAGTACTTC

V: TRBV5-1
J: TRBJ1-2
D: TRBD1
size: .
CDR3: CASSLAPTQGDYGYTF
DNA: TGCGCCAGCAGCTTGGCCCCCACACAGGGGGACTATGGCTACACCTTC

V: TRBV28
J: TRBJ2-7
D: .
size: .
CDR3: CASSLTGEQYF
DNA: TGTGCCAGCAGTTTAACTGGCGAGCAGTACTTC

V: TRBV18
J: TRBJ1-3
D: .
size: .
CDR3: CASSPTQDSGNTIYF
DNA: TGTGCCAGCTCACCAACGCAGGACTCTGGAAACACCATATATTTT

V: TRBV28
J: TRBJ2-7
D: TRBD2
size: .
CDR3: CASITSGKGYEQYF
DNA: TGTGCCAGCATTACAAGCGGGAAAGGCTACGAGCAGTACTTC

V: TRBV10-3
J: TRBJ2-3
D: .
size: .
CDR3: CAIRAGREADTQYF
DNA: TGTGCCATCAGGGCGGGGCGGGAAGCAGATACGCAGTATTTT

V: TRBV27
J: TRBJ1-1
D: .
size: .
CDR3: CASSVTVNTEAFF
DNA: TGTGCCAGCAGTGTAACAGTAAACACTGAAGCTTTCTTT

V: TRBV5-1
J: TRBJ1-6
D: TRBD1
size: .
CDR3: CASAPGTGTSPLHF
DNA: TGCGCCAGCGCCCCAGGGACAGGGACTTCACCCCTCCACTTT

V: TRBV6-6
J: TRBJ1-2
D: TRBD1
size: .
CDR3: CASRLTETGARGYTF
DNA: TGTGCCAGCAGGCTTACAGAGACAGGGGCAAGGGGCTACACCTTC

V: TRBV24-1
J: TRBJ1-2
D: TRBD1
size: .
CDR3: CATSAQSTGGLYGYTF
DNA: TGTGCCACCAGTGCCCAATCGACAGGGGGTCTATATGGCTACACCTTC

V: TRBV7-7
J: TRBJ2-5
D: .
size: few
CDR3: CASSLGRTYQETQYF
DNA: TGTGCCAGCAGCCTAGGACGGACATACCAAGAGACCCAGTACTTC

V: TRBV28
J: TRBJ2-7
D: .
size: .
CDR3: CASSPLHEQYF
DNA: TGTGCCAGCAGTCCCCTCCACGAGCAGTACTTC

V: TRBV5-1
J: TRBJ2-7
D: TRBD2
size: .
CDR3: CASSLQAGGPDEQYF
DNA: TGCGCCAGCAGCTTGCAAGCGGGGGGGCCCGACGAGCAGTACTTC

V: TRBV6-5
J: TRBJ1-1
D: TRBD1
size: .
CDR3: CASRQGADVGAFF
DNA: TGTGCCAGCAGGCAGGGGGCCGACGTCGGAGCTTTCTTT

V: TRBV28
J: TRBJ2-7
D: TRBD1
size: .
CDR3: CASSPGQGTYEQYF
DNA: TGTGCCAGCAGCCCAGGACAGGGCACCTACGAGCAGTACTTC

V: TRBV28
J: TRBJ1-2
D: TRBD1
size: .
CDR3: CASITGGRVYGYTF
DNA: TGTGCCAGCATTACAGGGGGCAGGGTTTATGGCTACACCTTC

V: TRBV9
J: TRBJ2-1
D: TRBD2
size: once
CDR3: CASSVDTSGPVPFF
DNA: TGTGCCAGCAGCGTAGATACTAGCGGACCGGTGCCGTTCTTC

V: TRBV18
J: TRBJ2-4
D: TRBD2
size: .
CDR3: CASSPTSGALDNAKNIQYF
DNA: TGTGCCAGCTCGCCGACTAGCGGGGCCCTGGATAATGCCAAAAACATTCAGTACTTC

V: TRBV28
J: TRBJ1-5
D: .
size: .
CDR3: CASSFRSGNQPQHF
DNA: TGTGCCAGCAGTTTCCGATCGGGCAATCAGCCCCAGCATTTT

V: TRBV5-6
J: TRBJ2-7
D: TRBD2
size: .
CDR3: CASSLTSGANEQYF
DNA: TGTGCCAGCAGCTTAACTAGCGGCGCCAACGAGCAGTACTTC

V: TRBV4-2
J: TRBJ2-7
D: .
size: once
CDR3: CASSQEPGASYEQYF
DNA: TGTGCCAGCAGCCAAGAACCCGGAGCTTCCTACGAGCAGTACTTC

V: TRBV28
J: TRBJ1-2
D: TRBD1
size: .
CDR3: CASSLLGTGSLVGGYTF
DNA: TGTGCCAGCAGTTTACTCGGGACAGGGTCCTTGGTAGGTGGCTACACCTTC

V: TRBV2
J: TRBJ2-7
D: TRBD2
size: .
CDR3: CASTELAGGWQYF
DNA: TGTGCCAGCACAGAGTTAGCGGGGGGCTGGCAGTACTTC

V: TRBV2
J: TRBJ1-5
D: .
size: once
CDR3: CASRNRDQPQHF
DNA: TGTGCCAGCAGGAACAGGGATCAGCCCCAGCATTTT

V: TRBV28
J: TRBJ1-2
D: .
size: .
CDR3: CASSRTGQNLHGYTF
DNA: TGTGCCAGCAGCCGAACCGGACAGAATTTACATGGCTACACCTTC

V: TRBV15
J: TRBJ1-2
D: .
size: .
CDR3: CATSRDPPGKGYGYTF
DNA: TGTGCAACCAGCAGAGACCCCCCAGGGAAGGGTTATGGCTACACCTTC

V: TRBV7-9
J: TRBJ2-2
D: TRBD1
size: .
CDR3: CASSTGGGTGELFF
DNA: TGTGCCAGCAGTACAGGGGGAGGCACCGGGGAGCTGTTTTTT

V: TRBV5-1
J: TRBJ1-4
D: .
size: .
CDR3: CASRSDREKLFF
DNA: TGCGCCAGCAGATCGGACAGAGAAAAACTGTTTTTT